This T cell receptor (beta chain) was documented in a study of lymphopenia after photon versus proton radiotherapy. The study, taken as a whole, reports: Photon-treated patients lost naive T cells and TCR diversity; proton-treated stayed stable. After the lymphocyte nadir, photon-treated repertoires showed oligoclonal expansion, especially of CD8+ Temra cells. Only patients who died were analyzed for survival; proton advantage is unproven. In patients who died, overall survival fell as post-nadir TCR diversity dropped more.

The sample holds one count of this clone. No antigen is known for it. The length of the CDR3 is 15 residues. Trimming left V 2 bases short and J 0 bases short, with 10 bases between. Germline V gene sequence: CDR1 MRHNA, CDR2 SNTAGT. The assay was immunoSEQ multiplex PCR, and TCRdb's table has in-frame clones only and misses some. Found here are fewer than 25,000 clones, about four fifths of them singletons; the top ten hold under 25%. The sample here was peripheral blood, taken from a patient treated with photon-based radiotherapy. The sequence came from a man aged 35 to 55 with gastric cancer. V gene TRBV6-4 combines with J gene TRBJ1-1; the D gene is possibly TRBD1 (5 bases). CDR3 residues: CASSDPGQMNTEAFF. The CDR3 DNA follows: TGTGCCAGCAGTGACCCGGGGCAGATGAACACTGAAGCTTTCTTT.